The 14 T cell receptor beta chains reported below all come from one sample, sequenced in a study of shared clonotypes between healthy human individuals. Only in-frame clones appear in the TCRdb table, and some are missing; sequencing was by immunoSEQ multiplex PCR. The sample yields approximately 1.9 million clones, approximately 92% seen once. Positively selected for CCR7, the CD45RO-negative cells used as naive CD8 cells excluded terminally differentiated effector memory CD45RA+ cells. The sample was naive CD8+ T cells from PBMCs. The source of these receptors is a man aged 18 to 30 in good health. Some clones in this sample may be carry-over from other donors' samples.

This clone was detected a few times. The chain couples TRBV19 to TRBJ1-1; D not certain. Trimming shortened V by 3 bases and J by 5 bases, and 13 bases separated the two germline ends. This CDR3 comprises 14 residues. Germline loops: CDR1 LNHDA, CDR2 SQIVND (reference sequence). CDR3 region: CASSIRDGRTEAFF. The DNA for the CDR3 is TGTGCCAGTAGTATTCGGGATGGGAGGACTGAAGCTTTCTTT.

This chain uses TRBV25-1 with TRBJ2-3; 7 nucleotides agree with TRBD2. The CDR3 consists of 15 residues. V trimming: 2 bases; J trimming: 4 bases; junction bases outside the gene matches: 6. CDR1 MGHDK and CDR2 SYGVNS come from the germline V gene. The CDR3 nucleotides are TGTGCCAGCAGTGAAGGACTAGGAGCGGCAGATACGCAGTATTTT. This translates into CASSEGLGAADTQYF.

The CDR3 bases are TGCGCCAGCAGCCAAGCTAGCGGGGCCTACAATGAGCAGTTCTTC. It codes for CASSQASGAYNEQFF. The chain couples TRBV4-3 to TRBJ2-1, with 9 bases fitting TRBD2. Germline CDR1 LGHNA, CDR2 YSLEER. Trimming removed 1 base from V and 2 bases from J; junction bases left unmatched: 0. This CDR3 is 15 amino acids long.

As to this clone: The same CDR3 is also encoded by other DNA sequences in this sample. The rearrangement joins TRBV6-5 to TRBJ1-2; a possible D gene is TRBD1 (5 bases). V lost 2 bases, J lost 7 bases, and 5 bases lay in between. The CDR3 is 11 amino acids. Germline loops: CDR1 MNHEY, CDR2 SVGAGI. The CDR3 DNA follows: TGTGCCAGCAGTTACGGGGGTGGCTACACCTTC. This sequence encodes CASSYGGGYTF.

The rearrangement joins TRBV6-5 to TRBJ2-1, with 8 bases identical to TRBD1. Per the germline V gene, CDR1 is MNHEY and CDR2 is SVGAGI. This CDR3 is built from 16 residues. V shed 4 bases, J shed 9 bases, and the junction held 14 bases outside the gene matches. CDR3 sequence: CASSSHLDRESTEQFF. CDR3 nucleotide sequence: TGTGCCAGCAGTTCTCATTTGGACAGGGAATCTACTGAGCAGTTCTTC.

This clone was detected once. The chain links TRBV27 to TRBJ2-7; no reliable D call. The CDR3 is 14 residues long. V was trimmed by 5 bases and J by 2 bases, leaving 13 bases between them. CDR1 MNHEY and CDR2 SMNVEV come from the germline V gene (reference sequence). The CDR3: CASSARVGTYEQYF. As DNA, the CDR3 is TGTGCCAGCAGTGCCCGTGTGGGTACCTACGAGCAGTACTTC.

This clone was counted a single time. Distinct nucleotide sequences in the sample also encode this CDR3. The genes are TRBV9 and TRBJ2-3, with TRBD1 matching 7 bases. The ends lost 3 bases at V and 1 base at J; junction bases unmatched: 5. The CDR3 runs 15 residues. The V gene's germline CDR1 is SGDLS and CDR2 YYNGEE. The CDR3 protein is CASSASGTGTDTQYF. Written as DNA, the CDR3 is TGTGCCAGCAGCGCATCCGGGACAGGCACAGATACGCAGTATTTT.

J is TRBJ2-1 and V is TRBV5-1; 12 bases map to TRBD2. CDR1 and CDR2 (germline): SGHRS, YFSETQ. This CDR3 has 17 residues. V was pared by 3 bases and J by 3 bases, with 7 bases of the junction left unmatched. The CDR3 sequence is CASSSGLAGRYYNEQFF. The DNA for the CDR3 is TGCGCCAGCAGCTCAGGACTAGCGGGACGTTACTACAATGAGCAGTTCTTC.

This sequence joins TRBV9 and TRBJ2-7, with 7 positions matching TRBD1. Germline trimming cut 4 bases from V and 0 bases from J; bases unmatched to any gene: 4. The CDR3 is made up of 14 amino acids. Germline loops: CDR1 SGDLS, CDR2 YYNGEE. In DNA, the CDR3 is TGTGCCAGCAGCATAGGGACAGCCTCCTACGAGCAGTACTTC. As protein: CASSIGTASYEQYF. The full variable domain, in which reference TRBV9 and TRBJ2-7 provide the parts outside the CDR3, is DSGVTQTPKHLITATGQRVTLRCSPRSGDLSVYWYQQSLDQGLQFLIQYYNGEERAKGNILERFSAQQFPDLHSELNLSSLELGDSALYFCASSIGTASYEQYFGPGTRLTVT.

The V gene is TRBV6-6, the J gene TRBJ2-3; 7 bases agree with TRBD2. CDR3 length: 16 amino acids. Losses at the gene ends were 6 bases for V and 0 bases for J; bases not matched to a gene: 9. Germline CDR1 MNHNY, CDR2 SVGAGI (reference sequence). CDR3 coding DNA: TGTGCCAGCAGCATACTAGCGACTGATAGCACAGATACGCAGTATTTT. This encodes CASSILATDSTDTQYF.

The CDR3 reads CSARTAYGYTF. CDR3 bases: TGCAGTGCTAGGACAGCCTATGGCTACACCTTC. The rearrangement uses TRBV20-1 and TRBJ1-2; a possible D gene is TRBD1 (5 bases). From germline, CDR1 is DFQATT and CDR2 SNEGSKA (reference sequence). This CDR3 contains 11 residues. V was pared by 3 bases and J by 4 bases, with 6 bases between.

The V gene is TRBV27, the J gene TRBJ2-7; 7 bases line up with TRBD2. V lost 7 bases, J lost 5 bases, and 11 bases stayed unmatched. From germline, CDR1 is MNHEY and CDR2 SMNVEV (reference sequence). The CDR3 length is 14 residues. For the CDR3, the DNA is TGTGCCAGCACCTTGGGCGGGAGTTTTAACGAGCAGTACTTC. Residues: CASTLGGSFNEQYF.

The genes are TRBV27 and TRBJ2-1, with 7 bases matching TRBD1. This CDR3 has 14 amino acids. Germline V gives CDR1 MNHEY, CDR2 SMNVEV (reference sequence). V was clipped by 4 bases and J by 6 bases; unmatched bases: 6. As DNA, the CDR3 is TGTGCCAGCAGTTCCTCAGGGACAGCCAATGAGCAGTTCTTC. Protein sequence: CASSSSGTANEQFF.

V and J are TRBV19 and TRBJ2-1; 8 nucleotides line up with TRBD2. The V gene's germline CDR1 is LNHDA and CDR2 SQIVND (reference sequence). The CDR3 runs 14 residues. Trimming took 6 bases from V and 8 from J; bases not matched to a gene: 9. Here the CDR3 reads CASRPGAGVYEQFF. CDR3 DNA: TGTGCCAGTAGGCCGGGAGCGGGAGTATATGAGCAGTTCTTC.